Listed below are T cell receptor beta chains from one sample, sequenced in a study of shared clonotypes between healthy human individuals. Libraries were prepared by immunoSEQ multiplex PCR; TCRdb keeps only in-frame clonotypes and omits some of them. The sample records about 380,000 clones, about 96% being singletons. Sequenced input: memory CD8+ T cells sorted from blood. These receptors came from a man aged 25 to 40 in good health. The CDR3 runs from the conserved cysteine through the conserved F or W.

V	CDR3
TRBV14	CASSHPRGREAFF
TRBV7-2	CASSLAGTHEQFF
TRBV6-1	CASSEAPRWTGLKETQYF
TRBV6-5	CASRSFSDSGYEQYF
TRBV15	CATSRDFATGLNTEAFF
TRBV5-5	CASSLAYEQYF
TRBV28	CASIGTSGNSYEQYF
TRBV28	CASSFPDRVGNTIYF
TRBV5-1	CASSLAVDRVYGYTF
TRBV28	CASSLPGQGAGYF
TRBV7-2	CASSPGRTYEQYF
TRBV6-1	CASRDRDRGLETQYF
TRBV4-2	CASRAPDQTVEEKLFF
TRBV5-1	CASSLASIAVSSYEQYF
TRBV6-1	CASTINPRTDTQYF
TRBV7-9	CASSLGGVSYEQYF
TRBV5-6	CASSLQGAYEQYF
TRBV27	CASRHLSGRAIDEQFF
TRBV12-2	CASRNPPGTVGYEQYF
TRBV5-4	CASSLTSGRAYEQFF
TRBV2	CASRILTGELFF
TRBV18	CASSRTSGRNEQFF
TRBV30	CAWSVRGYGLERNTEAFF
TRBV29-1	CSSRNRGEQYF
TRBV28	CASSRTPQGGQETQYF
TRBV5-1	CASSLAGGPETQYF
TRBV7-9	CASSLDRLATGANVLTF
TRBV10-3	CAISAELSSYEQYF
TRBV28	CASSGLARPIYNEQFF
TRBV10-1	CATSLGEQFF
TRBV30	CAGIAGGSYEQYF
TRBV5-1	CASSFRGAYGYTF
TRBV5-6	CASSLRGLDYEQYF
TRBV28	CASSREGTRVYEQYF
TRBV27	CASTQLGGSYEQYF
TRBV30	CAWSAASGRADTQYF
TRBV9	CASSGPGVGYGYTF
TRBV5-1	CASSLDSDTEAFF
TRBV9	CASSSGGNYGYTF
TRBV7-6	CASSLVDTLSYEQYF